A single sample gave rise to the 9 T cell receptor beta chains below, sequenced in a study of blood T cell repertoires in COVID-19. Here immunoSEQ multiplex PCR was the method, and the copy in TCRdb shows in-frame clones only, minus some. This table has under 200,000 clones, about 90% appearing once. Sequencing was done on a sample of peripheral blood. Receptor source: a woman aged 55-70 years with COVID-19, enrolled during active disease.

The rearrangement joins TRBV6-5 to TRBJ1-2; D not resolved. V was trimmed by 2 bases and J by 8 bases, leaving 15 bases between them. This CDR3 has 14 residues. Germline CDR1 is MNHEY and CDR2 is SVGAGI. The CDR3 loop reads CASSYGGGHGGYTF. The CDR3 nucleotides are TGTGCCAGCAGTTACGGAGGCGGCCATGGGGGCTACACCTTC.

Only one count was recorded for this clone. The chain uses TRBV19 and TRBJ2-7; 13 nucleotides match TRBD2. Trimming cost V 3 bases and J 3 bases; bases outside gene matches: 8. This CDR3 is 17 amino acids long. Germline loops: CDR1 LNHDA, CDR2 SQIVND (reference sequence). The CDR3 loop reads CASSMKTSGRTNYEQYF. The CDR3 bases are TGTGCCAGTAGTATGAAGACTAGCGGGAGGACAAACTACGAGCAGTACTTC. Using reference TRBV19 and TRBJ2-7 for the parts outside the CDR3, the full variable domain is DGGITQSPKYLFRKEGQNVTLSCEQNLNHDAMYWYRQDPGQGLRLIYYSQIVNDFQKGDIAEGYSVSREKKESFPLTVTSAQKNPTAFYLCASSMKTSGRTNYEQYFGPGTRLTVT.

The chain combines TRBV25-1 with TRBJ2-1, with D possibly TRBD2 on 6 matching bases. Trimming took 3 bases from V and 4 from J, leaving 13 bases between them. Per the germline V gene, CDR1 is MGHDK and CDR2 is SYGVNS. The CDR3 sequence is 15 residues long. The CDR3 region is CASSDPGLRYNEQFF. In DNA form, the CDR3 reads TGTGCCAGCAGTGACCCGGGACTTCGTTACAATGAGCAGTTCTTC.

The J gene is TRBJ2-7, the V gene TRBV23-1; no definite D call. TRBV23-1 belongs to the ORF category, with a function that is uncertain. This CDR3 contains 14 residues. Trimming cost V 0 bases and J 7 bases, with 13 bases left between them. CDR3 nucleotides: TGCGCCAGCAGTCAATCCGCTAGATTGAGGGAGCAGTACTTC. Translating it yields CASSQSARLREQYF.

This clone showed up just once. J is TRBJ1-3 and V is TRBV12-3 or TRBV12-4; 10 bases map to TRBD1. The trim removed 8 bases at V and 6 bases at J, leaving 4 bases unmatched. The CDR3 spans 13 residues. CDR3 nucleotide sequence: TGTGCCAGCGACGACAGGGGGCAAAACACCATATATTTT. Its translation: CASDDRGQNTIYF.

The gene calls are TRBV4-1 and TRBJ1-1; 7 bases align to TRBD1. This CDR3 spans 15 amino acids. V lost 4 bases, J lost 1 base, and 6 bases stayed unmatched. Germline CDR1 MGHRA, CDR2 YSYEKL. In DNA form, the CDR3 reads TGCGCCAGCAGCCGGATCGACAGGGAGAACACTGAAGCTTTCTTT. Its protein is CASSRIDRENTEAFF.

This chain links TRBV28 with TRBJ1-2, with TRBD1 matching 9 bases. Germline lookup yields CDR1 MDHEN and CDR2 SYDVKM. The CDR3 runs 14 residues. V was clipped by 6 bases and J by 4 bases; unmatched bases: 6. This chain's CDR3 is CASRRDRELYGYTF. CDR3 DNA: TGTGCCAGCAGACGGGACAGGGAACTCTATGGCTACACCTTC.

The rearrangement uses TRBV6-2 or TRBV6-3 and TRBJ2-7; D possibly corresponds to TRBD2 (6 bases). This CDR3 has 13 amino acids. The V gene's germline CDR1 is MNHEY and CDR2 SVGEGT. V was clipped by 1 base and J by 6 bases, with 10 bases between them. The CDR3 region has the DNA TGTGCCAGCAGTTACTGGCGGGAAGGCGAGCAGTACTTC. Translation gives CASSYWREGEQYF.

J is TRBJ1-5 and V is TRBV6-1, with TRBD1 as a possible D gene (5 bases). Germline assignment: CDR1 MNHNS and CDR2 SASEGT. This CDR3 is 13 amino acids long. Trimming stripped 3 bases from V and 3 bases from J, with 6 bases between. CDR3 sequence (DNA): TGTGCCAGCAGTGACAGGGTCAATCAGCCCCAGCATTTT. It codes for CASSDRVNQPQHF.